This TCR beta chain was found in a study of CD8+CD57+ T cells in acquired aplastic anemia (dated by TCRdb to 2016 to 2018). In terms of the full investigation: Extracted DNA from sorted CD4+ and CD8+ cells averaged approximately 3 ug, ranging from roughly 0.17 to 30 ug. CD8+CD57+ expansion was defined as frequency above the mean frequency observed in healthy subjects. Here is what the overall study found, with its caveats: Patients and healthy controls showed no significant difference in CD8+ Simpson's diversity (P=0.060). Although twenty-nine CD8+ CDR3 sequences were shared by patients and controls, these sequences appeared highly expressed in patients and within the immunodominant clones of patients.

Genomic DNA was used as template for profiling of TCR beta VDJ combinations and CDR3 sequences. TCR repertoire sequencing was run on an Illumina HiSeq 2000. Under the source paper's analysis protocol: TRBV/TRBJ rearrangement plots, CDR3 size and DJ length profiles, and Simpson's diversity index were used to evaluate the repertoires. The most abundant DNA sequence in the deep sequencing data was defined as the immunodominant clone. CDR3 amino acid sequences were screened for sharing across subjects and compared with published repertoires and the VDJdb database. The raw public data were reprocessed by TCRdb itself: fastp quality trimming at Q25, MiXCR clonotype calling, in-frame beta chains only. Each record represents a unique CDR3 protein, reported with the most common genes and DNA among its rows. In this record, the V and J calls reflect TCRdb's handling and not the investigators' own analysis. This sample lists around 430,000 distinct CDR3 sequences; approximately 33% were detected once. The ten largest make up 0.75% to 0.95% of the sample.

A remark on this clonotype: It lacks a known antigen. No base-level quality is on record; no much larger clone is a single base apart.

Between the V and J ends, shortened by 5 bases and 2 bases respectively, the junction contains 12 bases. The cysteine opens and the phenylalanine closes a CDR3 of 15 amino acids. Here the CDR3 DNA is all that survives: 45 bases in frame from base 1. Patients chosen for sequencing had shown expansion of CD8+CD57+ cells by flow cytometry. Severe acquired aplastic anemia was diagnosed in all patients according to International Study of Aplastic Anemia and Agranulocytosis and Camitta criteria. No patient had received any therapy when blood was sampled. In the study, sorted CD4+ and CD8+ blood T cells from patients with severe aplastic anemia and from healthy subjects underwent deep sequencing of TCR repertoires. In the USA, patient enrollment took place under clinicaltrials.gov protocols 00001620, 01623167, 00001397, 00071045, 00081523 and 00961064. Ficoll-Paque density gradient centrifugation was used to isolate peripheral blood mononuclear cells. CD4+ and CD8+ T cells were sorted by FACS or magnetic beads before DNA extraction.

This receptor was obtained from a human donor with aplastic anemia. The material sequenced was sorted CD4+, CD8+, or CD8+CD57+ T cells (not recorded which) from PBMCs. This receptor chain uses TRBV12-3 or TRBV12-4 and TRBJ2-2; TRBD1 is a weak D gene call, 6 bases matching. The nucleotides read TGTGCCAGCAGTATCATGGACAGTAACACCGGGGAGCTGTTTTTT. It specifies CASSIMDSNTGELFF.